This T cell receptor (beta chain) was captured by sequencing in a study of blood T cells in healthy people across ages. The sample, about 9.2 milliliters of peripheral blood, was drawn from each donor. Germline CDR1 is SEHNR and CDR2 is FQNEAQ (reference sequence). This CDR3 has 14 residues. The V segment lost 7 bases and the J segment 4 bases; nucleotides outside the gene matches: 8. Together with a sample-barcoded 5' primer, a J-beta primer mix was included in a second PCR lasting roughly 6 to 12 cycles. A template-switch adaptor containing 12 random nucleotides labeled each cDNA molecule. TCRdb reanalysed the 5' RACE reads using MiXCR and keeps one entry per CDR3 protein. The sample has about 1.4 million distinct CDR3 sequences; 45% to 70% are singletons. Study findings and constraints: Unsorted PBMC material precluded a definitive naive versus antigen-experienced comparison.

A note on this clonotype: Its antigen is unidentified.

V and J are TRBV7-9 and TRBJ2-5, with 8 bases matching TRBD1. Sequencing input: blood. The receptor's source is a man aged 18 to 30 in good health. CDR3 DNA sequence: TGTGCCAGCAAGGATCAGGGGGCGTCAGAGACCCAGTACTTC. This gives the protein CASKDQGASETQYF.